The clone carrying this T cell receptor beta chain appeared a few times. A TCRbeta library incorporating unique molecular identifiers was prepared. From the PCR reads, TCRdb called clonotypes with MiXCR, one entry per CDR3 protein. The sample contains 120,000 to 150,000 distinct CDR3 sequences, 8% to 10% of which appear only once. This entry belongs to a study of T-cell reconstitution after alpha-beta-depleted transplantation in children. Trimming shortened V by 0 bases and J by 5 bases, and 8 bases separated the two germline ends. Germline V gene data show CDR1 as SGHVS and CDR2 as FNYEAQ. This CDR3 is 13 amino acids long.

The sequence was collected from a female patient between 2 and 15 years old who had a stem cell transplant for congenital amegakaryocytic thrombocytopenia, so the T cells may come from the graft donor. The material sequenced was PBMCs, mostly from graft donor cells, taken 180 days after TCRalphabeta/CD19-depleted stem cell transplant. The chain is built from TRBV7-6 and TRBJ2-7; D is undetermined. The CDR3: CASSLALWDEQYF. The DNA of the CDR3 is TGTGCCAGCAGCTTAGCGCTCTGGGACGAGCAGTACTTC.